The 9 T cell receptor beta chains given below trace back to one sample, sequenced in a study of patients and donors after allogeneic stem cell transplantation. In TCRdb, the RT-PCR reads were re-called with MiXCR into one record per CDR3 protein. The sample holds a few hundred thousand distinct CDR3 sequences; around two fifths are singletons and the top ten take 11%. Source material: blood, either unsorted or a sorted T cell fraction (not recorded which). All receptors derive from a human donor who was either an allogeneic HSCT recipient or a stem cell or donor lymphocyte infusion donor (not recorded which). It is not recorded whose cells these are; they may come from a transplant donor.

This clonotype was seen a handful of times. This sequence joins TRBV5-1 and TRBJ2-7, with D tentatively TRBD1 (6 bases). CDR1 and CDR2 (germline): SGHRS, YFSETQ. This CDR3 has 15 amino acids. The V and J ends lost 4 bases and 1 base respectively, with 15 bases between them. The CDR3: CASSPVPTGSYEQYF. The CDR3 DNA reads TGCGCCAGCAGCCCGGTCCCGACAGGATCCTACGAGCAGTACTTC. The full variable domain, its missing parts supplied by reference TRBV5-1 and TRBJ2-7, is KAGVTQTPRYLIKTRGQQVTLSCSPISGHRSVSWYQQTPGQGLQFLFEYFSETQRNKGNFPGRFSGRQFSNSRSEMNVSTLELGDSALYLCASSPVPTGSYEQYFGPGTRLTVT.

Only a few counts were recorded for this clonotype. The rearrangement links TRBV20-1 to TRBJ1-4; no reliable D call. V was pared by 5 bases and J by 4 bases, with 14 bases between. The germline V gene encodes CDR1 DFQATT and CDR2 SNEGSKA (reference sequence). The CDR3 extends over 14 amino acids. As DNA, the CDR3 is TGCAGTGCTGCCCCGGCCGTACGTAATGAAAAACTGTTTTTT. It specifies CSAAPAVRNEKLFF.

This clonotype has just a few counts. DNA of the CDR3: TGTGCCAGCTTCGGGAGGGCAAGAATTCATAATGGCTACACCTTC. Protein: CASFGRARIHNGYTF. V is TRBV6-5 and J is TRBJ1-2; D not resolved. V dropped 8 bases and J dropped 6 bases, with 22 bases sitting between them. Per the germline V gene, CDR1 is MNHEY and CDR2 is SVGAGI. CDR3 size: 15 residues.

The J gene is TRBJ1-1, the V gene TRBV27; no firm D call. There are 13 residues in the CDR3. Trimming stripped 4 bases from V and 0 bases from J, with 6 bases between. CDR1 MNHEY and CDR2 SMNVEV come from the germline V gene (reference sequence). CDR3 sequence (DNA): TGTGCCAGCAGTTCCGCAATGAACACTGAAGCTTTCTTT. This sequence encodes CASSSAMNTEAFF.

This clonotype came up a few times. This chain links TRBV29-1 with TRBJ1-1, with D possibly being TRBD1 (5 bases). V shed 3 bases and J shed 0 bases, with 8 bases lying between them. The CDR3 extends over 13 amino acids. CDR1 is SQVTM, CDR2 ANQGSEA, per germline. The DNA of the CDR3 is TGCAGCGTTGAGTACAGGTTGAACACTGAAGCTTTCTTT. This codes for CSVEYRLNTEAFF.

In this sample, this clonotype turned up once. CDR3 sequence: CAWSVGDRGNQPQHF. As DNA, the CDR3 is TGTGCCTGGAGTGTCGGGGACAGGGGCAATCAGCCCCAGCATTTT. This chain connects TRBV30 to TRBJ1-5; TRBD1 matches at 9 bases. There are 15 residues in the CDR3. Unmatched junction bases numbered 2, after V lost 0 bases and J lost 2 bases. CDR1 and CDR2 from the germline V gene are GTSNPN and SVGIG (reference sequence). The full variable domain, in which reference TRBV30 and TRBJ1-5 provide the parts outside the CDR3, is SQTIHQWPATLVQPVGSPLSLECTVEGTSNPNLYWYRQAAGRGLQLLFYSVGIGQISSEVPQNLSASRPQDRQFILSSKKLLLSDSGFYLCAWSVGDRGNQPQHFGDGTRLSIL.

The chain joins TRBV18 to TRBJ2-5; 9 bases are a match to TRBD1. The trim removed 8 bases at V and 3 bases at J, leaving 4 bases unmatched. Germline V CDR1 and CDR2: KGHSH, LQKENI. The CDR3 spans 13 residues. CDR3 DNA sequence: TGTGCCAGCACCTGGACAGGGGAAGAGACCCAGTACTTC. Amino acids: CASTWTGEETQYF.

The chain is built from TRBV4-2 and TRBJ2-7, with 10 bases aligning to TRBD2. The CDR3 length is 14 residues. Per the germline V gene, CDR1 is LGHNA and CDR2 is YNFKEQ. V gave up 2 bases and J gave up 9 bases; unmatched junction bases: 7. The DNA of the CDR3 is TGTGCCAGCAGCCAAACGCTCCAGCGGGGGGGGCAGTACTTC. It encodes CASSQTLQRGGQYF.

This clonotype occurred a few times. The gene calls are TRBV12-3 or TRBV12-4 and TRBJ1-6, with D unclear. The CDR3 is 12 amino acids. V lost 0 bases, J lost 10 bases, and 4 bases lay in between. The CDR3: CASSLARSPLHF. Written as DNA, the CDR3 is TGTGCCAGCAGTTTAGCTCGCTCACCCCTCCACTTT.